These T cell receptor beta chains were read from a single sample in a study of blood T cell repertoires in COVID-19. The table came from immunoSEQ multiplex PCR; TCRdb's copy has only in-frame clones and leaves some out. The repertoire holds over 150,000 clones, with roughly nine tenths as singletons. The specimen was peripheral blood. Source of these receptors: a man in his 70s with active or convalescent COVID-19. The CDR3 runs from the conserved cysteine through the conserved F or W. Fields, in order: D gene, clone size, V gene, J gene, CDR3 length, CDR3 protein, CDR3 DNA. D genes are given only for firm matches. A row's size may be missing; if present it is once, few, many or a size class.

d_gene: TRBD2
abundance: -
v_gene: TRBV4-3
j_gene: TRBJ2-3
len: 14
CDR3aa: CASSLLGAGGTQYF
CDR3nt: TGCGCCAGCAGCCTTCTGGGGGCGGGAGGTACGCAGTATTTT

d_gene: TRBD2
abundance: -
v_gene: TRBV10-2
j_gene: TRBJ2-5
len: 14
CDR3aa: CASSMAGDQETQYF
CDR3nt: TGCGCCAGCAGTATGGCGGGGGACCAAGAGACCCAGTACTTC

d_gene: -
abundance: -
v_gene: TRBV15
j_gene: TRBJ1-2
len: 15
CDR3aa: CATSRGEGVNYGYTF
CDR3nt: TGTGCCACCAGCAGAGGGGAGGGGGTTAACTATGGCTACACCTTC

d_gene: -
abundance: -
v_gene: TRBV15
j_gene: TRBJ2-6
len: 15
CDR3aa: CATRARGEGANVLTF
CDR3nt: TGTGCCACAAGGGCCAGGGGTGAAGGGGCCAACGTCCTGACTTTC

d_gene: -
abundance: -
v_gene: TRBV7-2
j_gene: TRBJ2-6
len: 17
CDR3aa: CASSLRLGRTGANVLTF
CDR3nt: TGTGCCAGCAGCTTAAGGTTGGGGAGGACAGGGGCCAACGTCCTGACTTTC

d_gene: TRBD1
abundance: -
v_gene: TRBV5-6
j_gene: TRBJ1-1
len: 16
CDR3aa: CASSLALLGQGAEAFF
CDR3nt: TGTGCCAGCAGCTTGGCGCTGCTGGGACAGGGAGCTGAAGCTTTCTTT

d_gene: TRBD2
abundance: -
v_gene: TRBV28
j_gene: TRBJ2-2
len: 15
CDR3aa: CASRPTSGNTGELFF
CDR3nt: TGTGCCAGCAGGCCTACTAGCGGGAACACCGGGGAGCTGTTTTTT

d_gene: -
abundance: -
v_gene: TRBV4-1
j_gene: TRBJ2-1
len: 15
CDR3aa: CASSQAWDFYNEQFF
CDR3nt: TGCGCCAGCAGCCAAGCCTGGGACTTCTACAATGAGCAGTTCTTC

d_gene: TRBD1
abundance: -
v_gene: TRBV4-3
j_gene: TRBJ2-7
len: 17
CDR3aa: CASSLDSFSGGRYEQYF
CDR3nt: TGCGCCAGCAGCCTCGATTCTTTCTCAGGGGGCAGGTACGAGCAGTACTTC

d_gene: TRBD1
abundance: many
v_gene: TRBV7-9
j_gene: TRBJ2-7
len: 13
CDR3aa: CASSLDRGREQYF
CDR3nt: TGTGCCAGCAGCTTAGACAGGGGACGCGAGCAGTACTTC

d_gene: TRBD1
abundance: once
v_gene: TRBV5-1
j_gene: TRBJ1-3
len: 16
CDR3aa: CASSEAGTASGNTIYF
CDR3nt: TGCGCCAGCTCCGAGGCCGGGACAGCCTCTGGAAACACCATATATTTT

d_gene: -
abundance: few
v_gene: TRBV20-1
j_gene: TRBJ1-2
len: 11
CDR3aa: CRAGENYGYTF
CDR3nt: TGCAGGGCAGGGGAGAACTATGGCTACACCTTC

d_gene: -
abundance: few
v_gene: TRBV11-2
j_gene: TRBJ2-2
len: 12
CDR3aa: CASSPPAGELFF
CDR3nt: TGTGCCAGCAGCCCCCCTGCCGGGGAGCTGTTTTTT

d_gene: TRBD1
abundance: -
v_gene: TRBV25-1
j_gene: TRBJ2-4
len: 15
CDR3aa: CASSEQGALGNIQYF
CDR3nt: TGTGCCAGCAGTGAACAGGGGGCGCTTGGAAACATTCAGTACTTC

d_gene: -
abundance: -
v_gene: TRBV9
j_gene: TRBJ1-2
len: 14
CDR3aa: CASSVATGNYGYTF
CDR3nt: TGTGCCAGCAGCGTAGCTACAGGAAACTATGGCTACACCTTC

d_gene: -
abundance: -
v_gene: TRBV7-2
j_gene: TRBJ2-5
len: 18
CDR3aa: CASSEISTAGDRTLSQYF
CDR3nt: TGTGCCAGCAGCGAGATTAGCACCGCGGGGGACAGGACTTTATCCCAGTACTTC

d_gene: -
abundance: -
v_gene: TRBV5-4
j_gene: TRBJ1-2
len: 12
CDR3aa: CASSLDRVGYTF
CDR3nt: TGTGCCAGCAGCTTGGACAGGGTGGGCTACACCTTC

d_gene: TRBD1
abundance: -
v_gene: TRBV7-8
j_gene: TRBJ1-5
len: 16
CDR3aa: CASSLNTGVSNQPQHF
CDR3nt: TGTGCCAGCAGCTTAAACACAGGGGTGTCGAATCAGCCCCAGCATTTT

d_gene: TRBD1
abundance: -
v_gene: TRBV5-1
j_gene: TRBJ2-1
len: 16
CDR3aa: CASSELTGVSYNEQFF
CDR3nt: TGCGCCAGCAGCGAATTGACAGGGGTCTCCTACAATGAGCAGTTCTTC

d_gene: -
abundance: -
v_gene: TRBV2
j_gene: TRBJ2-3
len: 14
CDR3aa: CASTPRDTADTQYF
CDR3nt: TGTGCCAGCACCCCAAGGGACACCGCAGATACGCAGTATTTT

d_gene: TRBD1
abundance: -
v_gene: TRBV5-1
j_gene: TRBJ1-1
len: 15
CDR3aa: CASSSPGQGNTEAFF
CDR3nt: TGCGCCAGCAGCAGCCCGGGACAGGGGAACACTGAAGCTTTCTTT

d_gene: TRBD1
abundance: -
v_gene: TRBV3-1/TRBV3-2
j_gene: TRBJ1-2
len: 16
CDR3aa: CASSPTGQASYYGYTF
CDR3nt: TGTGCCAGCAGCCCTACAGGACAGGCCTCCTACTATGGCTACACCTTC

d_gene: TRBD1
abundance: -
v_gene: TRBV27
j_gene: TRBJ1-2
len: 17
CDR3aa: CASSLVGGQGGNYGYTF
CDR3nt: TGTGCCAGCAGTTTAGTAGGAGGACAGGGAGGGAACTATGGCTACACCTTC

d_gene: TRBD1
abundance: -
v_gene: TRBV5-1
j_gene: TRBJ1-1
len: 14
CDR3aa: CASSSGQPYTEAFF
CDR3nt: TGCGCCAGCAGCTCGGGACAGCCATACACTGAAGCTTTCTTT

d_gene: TRBD1
abundance: -
v_gene: TRBV9
j_gene: TRBJ2-7
len: 14
CDR3aa: CASSVAGQGTEQYF
CDR3nt: TGTGCCAGCAGCGTAGCGGGACAGGGAACCGAGCAGTACTTC

d_gene: -
abundance: -
v_gene: TRBV5-1
j_gene: TRBJ1-2
len: 17
CDR3aa: CASSLAAGQRDVYGYTF
CDR3nt: TGCGCCAGCAGCTTGGCGGCCGGACAGCGGGACGTCTATGGCTACACCTTC

d_gene: TRBD1
abundance: -
v_gene: TRBV10-3
j_gene: TRBJ1-5
len: 17
CDR3aa: CAISGGTGNTRNQPQHF
CDR3nt: TGTGCCATCAGTGGGGGGACAGGGAATACGCGCAATCAGCCCCAGCATTTT

d_gene: -
abundance: -
v_gene: TRBV9
j_gene: TRBJ2-1
len: 17
CDR3aa: CASSVGGGDYLYNEQFF
CDR3nt: TGTGCCAGCAGCGTAGGGGGAGGAGACTACCTCTACAATGAGCAGTTCTTC

d_gene: -
abundance: few
v_gene: TRBV7-9
j_gene: TRBJ2-7
len: 14
CDR3aa: CASSLGAEKGRQYF
CDR3nt: TGTGCCAGCAGCCTGGGGGCGGAGAAAGGCCGACAGTACTTC

d_gene: -
abundance: once
v_gene: TRBV19
j_gene: TRBJ2-5
len: 14
CDR3aa: CASSMEGARETQYF
CDR3nt: TGTGCCAGTAGTATGGAGGGGGCGCGGGAGACCCAGTACTTC

d_gene: TRBD1
abundance: -
v_gene: TRBV30
j_gene: TRBJ1-2
len: 16
CDR3aa: CAWSGQGAASWYGYTF
CDR3nt: TGTGCCTGGAGTGGCCAGGGGGCAGCTAGTTGGTATGGCTACACCTTC

d_gene: TRBD2
abundance: -
v_gene: TRBV6-2/TRBV6-3
j_gene: TRBJ2-3
len: 15
CDR3aa: CASSPLGGVTDTQYF
CDR3nt: TGTGCCAGCAGTCCACTTGGGGGGGTGACAGATACGCAGTATTTT

d_gene: TRBD1
abundance: once
v_gene: TRBV28
j_gene: TRBJ1-4
len: 15
CDR3aa: CASSRDRGLGEKLFF
CDR3nt: TGTGCCAGCAGCCGAGACAGGGGGCTTGGAGAAAAACTGTTTTTT

d_gene: -
abundance: -
v_gene: TRBV14
j_gene: TRBJ1-2
len: 17
CDR3aa: CASSQGLRGEYGGGYTF
CDR3nt: TGTGCCAGCAGCCAAGGATTACGCGGGGAGTACGGGGGTGGCTACACCTTC

d_gene: -
abundance: -
v_gene: TRBV3-1/TRBV3-2
j_gene: TRBJ2-7
len: 15
CDR3aa: CASSQAPDSRYEQYF
CDR3nt: TGTGCCAGCAGCCAAGCCCCGGACAGCCGCTACGAGCAGTACTTC

d_gene: -
abundance: -
v_gene: TRBV19
j_gene: TRBJ2-2
len: 18
CDR3aa: CASSIVPGNYRLAGELFF
CDR3nt: TGTGCCAGTAGTATAGTCCCAGGGAATTACAGGTTGGCCGGGGAGCTGTTTTTT

d_gene: TRBD2
abundance: -
v_gene: TRBV6-2/TRBV6-3
j_gene: TRBJ2-2
len: 16
CDR3aa: CASSPVRGGSTGELFF
CDR3nt: TGTGCCAGCAGCCCGGTCCGGGGGGGTTCCACCGGGGAGCTGTTTTTT

d_gene: TRBD1
abundance: -
v_gene: TRBV2
j_gene: TRBJ1-2
len: 15
CDR3aa: CASSPRDRGNYGYTF
CDR3nt: TGTGCCAGCAGTCCCCGGGACAGGGGAAACTATGGCTACACCTTC

d_gene: TRBD1
abundance: -
v_gene: TRBV7-2
j_gene: TRBJ2-4
len: 14
CDR3aa: CASSPGQGKNIQYF
CDR3nt: TGTGCCAGCAGCCCGGGACAGGGGAAAAACATTCAGTACTTC

d_gene: -
abundance: -
v_gene: TRBV6-4
j_gene: TRBJ2-2
len: 13
CDR3aa: CASRTTGTGELFF
CDR3nt: TGTGCCAGCAGGACTACTGGCACCGGGGAGCTGTTTTTT